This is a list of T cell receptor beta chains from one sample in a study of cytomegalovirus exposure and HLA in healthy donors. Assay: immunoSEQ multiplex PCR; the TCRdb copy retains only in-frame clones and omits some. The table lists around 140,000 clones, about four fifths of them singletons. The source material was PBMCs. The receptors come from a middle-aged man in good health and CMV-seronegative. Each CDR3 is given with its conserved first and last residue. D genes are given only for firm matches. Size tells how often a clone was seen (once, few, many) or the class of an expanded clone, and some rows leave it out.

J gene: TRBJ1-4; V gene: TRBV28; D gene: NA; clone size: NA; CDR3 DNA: TGTGCCAGCAGTTTTCGAGGACTGCCTAATGAAAAACTGTTTTTT; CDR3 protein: CASSFRGLPNEKLFF
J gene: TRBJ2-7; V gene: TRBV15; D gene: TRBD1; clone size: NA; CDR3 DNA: TGTGCCACCAGCAGATTGGCGGACAGGGGGTTTGACGAGCAGTACTTC; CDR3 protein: CATSRLADRGFDEQYF
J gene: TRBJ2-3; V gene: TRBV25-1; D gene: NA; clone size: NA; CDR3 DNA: TGTGCCAGCAGACAGTCACGCACAGATACGCAGTATTTT; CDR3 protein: CASRQSRTDTQYF
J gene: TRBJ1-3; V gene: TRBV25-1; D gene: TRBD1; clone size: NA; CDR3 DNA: TGTGCCAGCAGCCACACAGGGGGGGGAAACACCATATATTTT; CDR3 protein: CASSHTGGGNTIYF
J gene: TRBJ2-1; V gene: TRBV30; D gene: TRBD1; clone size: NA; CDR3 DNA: TGTGCCTGGAGTGTCGGGACAGCTTACAATGAGCAGTTCTTC; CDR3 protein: CAWSVGTAYNEQFF
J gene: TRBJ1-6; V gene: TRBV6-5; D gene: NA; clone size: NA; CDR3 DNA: TGTGCCAGCAGTTACGGCAGGGTCAATTCACCCCTCCACTTT; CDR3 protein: CASSYGRVNSPLHF
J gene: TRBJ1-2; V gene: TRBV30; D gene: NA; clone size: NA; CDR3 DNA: TGTGCCTGGACCCCGGGAGGGGCATCATATGGCTACACCTTC; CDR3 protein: CAWTPGGASYGYTF
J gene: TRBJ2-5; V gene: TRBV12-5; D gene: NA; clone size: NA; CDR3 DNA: TGTGCTAGTCTATGGGGGGTACAAGAGACCCAGTACTTC; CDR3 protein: CASLWGVQETQYF
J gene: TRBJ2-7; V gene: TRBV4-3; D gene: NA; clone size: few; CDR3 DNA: TGCGCCAGCAGCCAAGTGACAGGCGGTACCTACGAGCAGTACTTC; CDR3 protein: CASSQVTGGTYEQYF
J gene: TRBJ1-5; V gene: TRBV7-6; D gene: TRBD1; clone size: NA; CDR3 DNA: TGTGCCAGCAGCTTAACCATACAGGGGATCCCTCAGCCCCAGCATTTT; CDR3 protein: CASSLTIQGIPQPQHF
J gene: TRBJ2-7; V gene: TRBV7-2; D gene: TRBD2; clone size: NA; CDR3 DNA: TGTGCCAGCAGCTTAGGACTAGCTCGTCGCGAGCAGTACTTC; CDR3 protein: CASSLGLARREQYF
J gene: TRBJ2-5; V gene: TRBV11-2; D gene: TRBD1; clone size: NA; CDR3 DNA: TGTGCCAGCAGCTCCCGAGGGGGCCCAGAGGAGACCCAGTACTTC; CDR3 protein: CASSSRGGPEETQYF
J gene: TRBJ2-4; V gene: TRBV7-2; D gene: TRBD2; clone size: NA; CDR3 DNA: TGTGCCAGCAGCTTTATTAGCGGGGGGGCGACAAACATTCAGTACTTC; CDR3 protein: CASSFISGGATNIQYF
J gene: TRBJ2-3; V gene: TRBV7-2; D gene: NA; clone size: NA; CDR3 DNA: TGTGCCAGCAGCCCTGATGGCTTCACAGATACGCAGTATTTT; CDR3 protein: CASSPDGFTDTQYF
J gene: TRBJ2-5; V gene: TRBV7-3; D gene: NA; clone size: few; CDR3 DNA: TGTGCCAGCAGCCCCCAGGGTGGGGGGGAGACCCAGTACTTC; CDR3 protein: CASSPQGGGETQYF
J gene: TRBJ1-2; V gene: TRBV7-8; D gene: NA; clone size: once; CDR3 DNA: TGTGCCAGCAGCCTTTGGAGTGATCGCTACACCTTC; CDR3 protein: CASSLWSDRYTF
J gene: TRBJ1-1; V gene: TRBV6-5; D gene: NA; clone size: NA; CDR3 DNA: TGTGCCAGCAGTTACTTGAGGAACACTGAAGCTTTCTTT; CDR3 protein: CASSYLRNTEAFF
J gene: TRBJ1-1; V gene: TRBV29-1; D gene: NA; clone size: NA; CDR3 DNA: TGCAGCGTTGACAAGCGCACTGAAGCTTTCTTT; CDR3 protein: CSVDKRTEAFF
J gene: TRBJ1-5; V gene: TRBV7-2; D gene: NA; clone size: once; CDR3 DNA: TGTGCCAGCAGCTTTTTGCAGGGTAGCAATCAGCCCCAGCATTTT; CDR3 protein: CASSFLQGSNQPQHF
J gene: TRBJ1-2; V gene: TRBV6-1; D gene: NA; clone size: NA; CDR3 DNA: TGTGCCAGCAGTGAAGGGGCAGTCCTTAACTATGGCTACACCTTC; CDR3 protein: CASSEGAVLNYGYTF
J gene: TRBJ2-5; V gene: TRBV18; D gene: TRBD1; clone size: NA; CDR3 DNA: TGTGCCAGCTCACCACTTGGGAACAGGGGGCAAGAGACCCAGTACTTC; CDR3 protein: CASSPLGNRGQETQYF
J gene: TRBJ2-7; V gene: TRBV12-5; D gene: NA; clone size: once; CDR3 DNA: TGTGCTAGTGGTTTGGTACAGGCCCCCACCTCCGAGCAGTACTTC; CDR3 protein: CASGLVQAPTSEQYF
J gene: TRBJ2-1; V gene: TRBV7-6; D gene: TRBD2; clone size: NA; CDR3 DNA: TGTGCCAGCAGCTCAGGGTTTACTAGCGGGGGGGTTATCTCCTACAATGAGCAGTTCTTC; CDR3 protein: CASSSGFTSGGVISYNEQFF
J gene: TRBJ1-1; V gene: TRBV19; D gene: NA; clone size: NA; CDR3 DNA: TGTGCCAGTAGTTTTTTCCCCCAGGGGAACACTGAAGCTTTCTTT; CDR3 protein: CASSFFPQGNTEAFF
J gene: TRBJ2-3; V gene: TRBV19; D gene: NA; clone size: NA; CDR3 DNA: TGTGCCACCCAGGTCTCGGGACAACCGACGCAGTATTTT; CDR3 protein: CATQVSGQPTQYF
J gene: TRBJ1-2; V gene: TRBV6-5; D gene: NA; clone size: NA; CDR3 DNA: TGTGCCAGCAGTTTAAGCACCCAGGGGATCTATGGCTACACCTTC; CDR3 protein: CASSLSTQGIYGYTF
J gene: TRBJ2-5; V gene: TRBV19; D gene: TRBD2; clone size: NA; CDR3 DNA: TGTGCCAGTAGTATCCCGGGGGGGGCTGAGACCCAGTACTTC; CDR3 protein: CASSIPGGAETQYF
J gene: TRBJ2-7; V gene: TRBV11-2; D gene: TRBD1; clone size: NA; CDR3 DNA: TGTGCCAGCAGCTTTCTCCGGGACAGCCCTAACTACGAGCAGTACTTC; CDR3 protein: CASSFLRDSPNYEQYF
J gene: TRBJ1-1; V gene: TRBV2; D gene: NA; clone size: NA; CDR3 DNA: TGTGCCAGCAGTGATATCGGGGTTGGGATGAACACTGAAGCTTTCTTT; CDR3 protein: CASSDIGVGMNTEAFF
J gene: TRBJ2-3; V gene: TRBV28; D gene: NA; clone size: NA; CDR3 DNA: TGTGCCAGCAGGGGCGGGGGCGCACATACGCAGTATTTT; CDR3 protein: CASRGGGAHTQYF
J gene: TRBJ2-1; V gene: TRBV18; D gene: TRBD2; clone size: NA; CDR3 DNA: TGTGCCAGCTCATCACTACTAGCGGGGGGCAATGAGCAGTTCTTC; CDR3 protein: CASSSLLAGGNEQFF
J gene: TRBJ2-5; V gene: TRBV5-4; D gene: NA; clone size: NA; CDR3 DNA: TGTGCCAGCAGCTCCCTACAGGGTATCCAAGAGACCCAGTACTTC; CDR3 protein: CASSSLQGIQETQYF
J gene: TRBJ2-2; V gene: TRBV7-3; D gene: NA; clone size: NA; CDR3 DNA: TGTGCCAGCAGCTTAAGTCTACAGGACACCGGGGAGCTGTTTTTT; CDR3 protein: CASSLSLQDTGELFF
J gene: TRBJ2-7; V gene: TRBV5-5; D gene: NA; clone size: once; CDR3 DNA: TGTGCCAGCAGCTTGTCCGGGCAGGGCGGTTACGAGCAGTACTTC; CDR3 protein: CASSLSGQGGYEQYF
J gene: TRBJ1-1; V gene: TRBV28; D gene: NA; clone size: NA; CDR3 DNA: TGTGCCGGTTCAAGGGTGGGGCCTAAGGAAGCTTTCTTT; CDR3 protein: CAGSRVGPKEAFF
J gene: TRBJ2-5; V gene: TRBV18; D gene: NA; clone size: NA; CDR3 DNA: TGTGCCAGCTCACCAGGACAGCAAGAGACCCAGTACTTC; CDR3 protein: CASSPGQQETQYF
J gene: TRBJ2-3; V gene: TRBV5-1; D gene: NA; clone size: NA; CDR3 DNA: TGCGCCAGCAGCTTGGACCAGGGCACAGATACGCAGTATTTT; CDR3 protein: CASSLDQGTDTQYF
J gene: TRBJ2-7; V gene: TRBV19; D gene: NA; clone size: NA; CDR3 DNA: TGTGCCAGTAGTAGGGACAACCGGGTAGAGCAGTACTTC; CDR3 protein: CASSRDNRVEQYF
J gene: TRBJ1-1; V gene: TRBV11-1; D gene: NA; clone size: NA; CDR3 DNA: TGTGCCAGCAGTTCGGGAGACGGAGACCTCACTGAAGCTTTCTTT; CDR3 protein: CASSSGDGDLTEAFF
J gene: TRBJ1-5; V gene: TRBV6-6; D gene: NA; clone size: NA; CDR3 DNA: TGTGCCAGCAGTTACACTGCTAATCAGCCCCAGCATTTT; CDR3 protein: CASSYTANQPQHF
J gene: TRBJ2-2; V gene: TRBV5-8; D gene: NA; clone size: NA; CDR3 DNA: TGTGCCAGCAGTCCCGGGACATTCCAAAACGGGGAGCTGTTTTTT; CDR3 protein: CASSPGTFQNGELFF